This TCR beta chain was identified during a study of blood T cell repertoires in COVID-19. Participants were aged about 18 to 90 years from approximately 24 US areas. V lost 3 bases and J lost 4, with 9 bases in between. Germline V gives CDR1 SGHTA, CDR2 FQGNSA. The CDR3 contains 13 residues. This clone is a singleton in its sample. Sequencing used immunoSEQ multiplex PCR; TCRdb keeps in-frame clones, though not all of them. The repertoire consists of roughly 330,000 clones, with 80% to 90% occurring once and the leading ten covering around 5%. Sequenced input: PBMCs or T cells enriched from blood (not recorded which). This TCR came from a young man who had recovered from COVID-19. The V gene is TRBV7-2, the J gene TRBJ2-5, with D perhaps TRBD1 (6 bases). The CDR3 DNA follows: TGTGCCAGCAGCTTGGGGGCGCCAGAGACCCAGTACTTC. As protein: CASSLGAPETQYF.